These 3 T cell receptor beta chains were all obtained from the same sample, sequenced in a study of CD8+ T cells in alopecia areata. cDNA prepared by RNA extraction and subsequent reverse transcription served as the template for sequencing. Data came from immunoSEQ multiplex PCR; TCRdb stores just in-frame clones and leaves some out. Observed in the sample are some 120,000 clones, none of them singletons. Specimen: lesional skin. These receptors all stem from a C3H/HeJ mouse with alopecia areata. Strain haplotype (MHC): H2-k.

About this clone itself: Gene names are mouse gene names. The CDR3 is cut off 4 residues early in the read; its end comes from the germline J gene. The chain carries TRBV31 and TRBJ2-1, with D maybe TRBD1 (5 bases). Germline CDR1 GKSSPN, CDR2 SITVG. The CDR3 is 11 amino acids. The CDR3 sequence: CAWSDSSEQFF. The CDR3 DNA, read in part, is TGTGCCTGGAGCGACAGCTCT.

This clone appeared a few times. At one boundary the junction diverges from the germline segment, which might be a read error. Gene names refer to mouse genes. The read finishes 4 residues shy of the CDR3 end, and the germline J gene is used to complete it. The rearrangement uses TRBV29 and TRBJ1-2, with 7 bases fitting TRBD1. CDR1 is MSHET and CDR2 is SYDVDS in the germline V gene. This CDR3 is built from 15 residues. The CDR3 sequence is CAGSLSQGGNSDYTF. The covered CDR3 bases are TGTGCTGGCAGTTTATCTCAGGGGGGAAACTCC. The full variable domain, with the rest looked up from reference TRBV29 and TRBJ1-2, is DMKVTQMPRYLIKRMGENVLLECGQDMSHETMYWYRQDPGLGLQLIYISYDVDSNSEGDIPKGYRVSRKKREHFSLILDSAKTNQTSVYFCAGSLSQGGNSDYTFGSGTRLLVI.

For this clone: Germline and genes: mouse. The read terminates 4 residues ahead of where the CDR3 ends, so the germline J gene completes it. This sequence joins TRBV13-3 and TRBJ1-2; TRBD1 might be the D (6 bases). The CDR3 is 14 residues long. Germline V CDR1 and CDR2: NNHDY, SYVADS. V gave up 2 bases and J gave up 2 bases, with 10 bases separating them. CDR3 region: CASSEGGLNSDYTF. The covered CDR3 bases are TGTGCCAGCAGTGAGGGGGGGCTGAACTCC.